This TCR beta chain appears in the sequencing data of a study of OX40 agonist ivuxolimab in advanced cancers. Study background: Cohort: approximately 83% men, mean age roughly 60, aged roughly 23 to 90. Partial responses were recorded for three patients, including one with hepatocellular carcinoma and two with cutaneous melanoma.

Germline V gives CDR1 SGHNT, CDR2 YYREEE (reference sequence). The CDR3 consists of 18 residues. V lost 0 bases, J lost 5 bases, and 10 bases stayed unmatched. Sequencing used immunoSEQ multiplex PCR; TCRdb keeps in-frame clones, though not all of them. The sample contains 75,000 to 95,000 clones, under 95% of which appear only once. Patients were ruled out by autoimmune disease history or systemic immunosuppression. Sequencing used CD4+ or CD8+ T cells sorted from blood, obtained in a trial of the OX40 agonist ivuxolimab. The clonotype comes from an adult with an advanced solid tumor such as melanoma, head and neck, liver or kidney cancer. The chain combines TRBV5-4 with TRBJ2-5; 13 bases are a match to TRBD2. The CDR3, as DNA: TGTGCCAGCAGCTTGGAGGGACTAGCGGGATCCGCGAGGGAGACCCAGTACTTC. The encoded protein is CASSLEGLAGSARETQYF.